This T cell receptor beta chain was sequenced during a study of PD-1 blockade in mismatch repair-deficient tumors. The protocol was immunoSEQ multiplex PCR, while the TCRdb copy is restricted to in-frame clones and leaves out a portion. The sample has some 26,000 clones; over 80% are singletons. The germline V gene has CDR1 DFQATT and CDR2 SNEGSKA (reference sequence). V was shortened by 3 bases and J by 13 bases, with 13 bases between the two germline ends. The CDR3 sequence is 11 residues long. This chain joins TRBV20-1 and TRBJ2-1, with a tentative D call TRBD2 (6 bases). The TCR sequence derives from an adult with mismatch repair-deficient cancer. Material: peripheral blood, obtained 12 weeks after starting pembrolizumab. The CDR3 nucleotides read TGCAGTGCTAGCGGCCTAGCGTCCCAGTTCTTC. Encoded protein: CSASGLASQFF.